Listed here are 10 T cell receptor beta chains from one sample, sequenced in a study of blood T cell repertoires in COVID-19. Data came from immunoSEQ multiplex PCR; TCRdb stores just in-frame clones and leaves some out. The sample shows 29,000 or so clones, around 80% of them seen only once. The specimen was peripheral blood. These receptor sequences come from a woman aged 70-85 years with acute or convalescent COVID-19.

This clone was recorded only once. The gene calls are TRBV29-1 and TRBJ2-1; D is possibly TRBD1 (6 bases). V was pared by 6 bases and J by 9 bases, with 15 bases between. CDR1 is SQVTM and CDR2 is ANQGSEA in the germline V gene. This CDR3 spans 12 amino acids. CDR3 coding DNA: TGCAGCGTCAATGGTCAGGGGAGTGAGCAGTTCTTC. Protein product: CSVNGQGSEQFF.

This chain joins TRBV18 and TRBJ1-1, with 7 bases that match TRBD1. The CDR3 consists of 13 residues. V lost 6 bases, J lost 4 bases, and 5 bases stayed unmatched. In germline, CDR1 is KGHSH, CDR2 LQKENI. CDR3 sequence: CASSQGVPTEAFF. As DNA, the CDR3 is TGTGCCAGCTCGCAGGGGGTCCCCACTGAAGCTTTCTTT.

The chain is built from TRBV5-1 and TRBJ2-1; 9 bases are shared with TRBD1. Trimming removed 4 bases from V and 7 bases from J; junction bases left unmatched: 12. The CDR3 contains 16 residues. Germline CDR1 reads SGHRS; CDR2 reads YFSETQ. The CDR3 sequence is CASSVFTGGTSNEQFF. CDR3 DNA: TGCGCCAGCAGCGTCTTTACAGGGGGCACTTCGAATGAGCAGTTCTTC. Full variable domain (rest looked up from reference TRBV5-1 and TRBJ2-1): KAGVTQTPRYLIKTRGQQVTLSCSPISGHRSVSWYQQTPGQGLQFLFEYFSETQRNKGNFPGRFSGRQFSNSRSEMNVSTLELGDSALYLCASSVFTGGTSNEQFFGPGTRLTVL.

V and J are TRBV5-4 and TRBJ2-1; D may be TRBD2 (5 bases). The V and J ends lost 5 bases and 6 bases respectively, with 18 bases between them. The germline CDR1 and CDR2 sequences are SGHNT and YYREEE (reference sequence). CDR3 length: 15 amino acids. This CDR3 reads CASRQSSLITNEQFF. CDR3 in DNA: TGTGCCAGCAGACAATCTAGCCTTATCACCAATGAGCAGTTCTTC.

Remarks on this clone: The sample carries other DNA sequences with the same CDR3. V and J are TRBV7-2 and TRBJ2-7; 8 bases are shared with TRBD1. The germline gives CDR1 SGHTA, CDR2 FQGNSA. Trimming removed 4 bases from V and 2 bases from J; junction bases left unmatched: 4. The CDR3 has 14 amino acids. In nucleotides, the CDR3 is TGTGCCAGCAGCTCCGGACAGGGTGCCTACGAGCAGTACTTC. Translated: CASSSGQGAYEQYF.

V gene TRBV28 combines with J gene TRBJ1-6, with 8 bases aligning to TRBD1. V trimming: 5 bases; J trimming: 10 bases; junction bases outside the gene matches: 25. This CDR3 region has 20 residues. Germline values: CDR1 MDHEN, CDR2 SYDVKM. In DNA form, the CDR3 reads TGTGCCAGCAGTAGACCCTCGGGGGCAGGGGGCCACCAAGAGGGGTCACCCCTCCACTTT. Encoded protein: CASSRPSGAGGHQEGSPLHF.

The genes are TRBV28 and TRBJ1-1; D unresolved. V lost 5 bases to trimming and J lost 6 bases, with 13 bases between them. CDR3 size: 13 residues. Germline V gives CDR1 MDHEN, CDR2 SYDVKM. CDR3 amino acids: CASSPSGRPEAFF. The CDR3 nucleotides are TGTGCCAGCAGTCCCAGCGGGCGGCCTGAAGCTTTCTTT.

J is TRBJ1-5 and V is TRBV7-8; 7 nucleotides agree with TRBD1. V was clipped by 3 bases and J by 5 bases; unmatched bases: 1. The CDR3 has 13 amino acids. Germline CDR1 SGHVS, CDR2 FQNEAQ. CDR3 in DNA: TGTGCCAGCAGCTTCGGACAGGATCAGCCCCAGCATTTT. Protein sequence: CASSFGQDQPQHF.

The rearrangement uses TRBV9 and TRBJ1-1, with TRBD1 as a possible D gene (5 bases). This CDR3 is built from 15 residues. The germline gives CDR1 SGDLS, CDR2 YYNGEE. Trimming removed 0 bases from V and 2 bases from J, with 11 bases in between. The CDR3 loop is CASSVARGGNTEAFF. For the CDR3, the DNA is TGTGCCAGCAGCGTAGCTCGGGGGGGAAACACTGAAGCTTTCTTT.

The V and J genes are TRBV6-6 and TRBJ1-1; possible D gene TRBD1, 6 bases. The CDR3 sequence is 13 residues long. The V gene lost 6 bases and the J gene lost 5 bases, with 13 bases spanning the gap. From germline, CDR1 is MNHNY and CDR2 SVGAGI (reference sequence). The DNA for the CDR3 is TGTGCCAGCAGCTGGAGGGGGGGTACTGAAGCTTTCTTT. Encoded protein: CASSWRGGTEAFF.